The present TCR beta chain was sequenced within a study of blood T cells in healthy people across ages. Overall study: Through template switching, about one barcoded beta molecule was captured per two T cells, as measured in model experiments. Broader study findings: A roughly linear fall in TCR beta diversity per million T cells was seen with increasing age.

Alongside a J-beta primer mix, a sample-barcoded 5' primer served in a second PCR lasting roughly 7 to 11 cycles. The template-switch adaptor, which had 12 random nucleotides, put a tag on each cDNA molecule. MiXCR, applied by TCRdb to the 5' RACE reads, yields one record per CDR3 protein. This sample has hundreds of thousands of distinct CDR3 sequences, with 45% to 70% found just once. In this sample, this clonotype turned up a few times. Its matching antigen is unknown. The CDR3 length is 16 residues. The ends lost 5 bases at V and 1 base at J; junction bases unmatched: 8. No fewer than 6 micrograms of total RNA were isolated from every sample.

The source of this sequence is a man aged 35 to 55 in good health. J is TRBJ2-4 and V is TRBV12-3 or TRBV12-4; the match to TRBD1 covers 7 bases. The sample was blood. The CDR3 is CASSTETGKAKNIQYF. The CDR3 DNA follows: TGTGCCAGCAGTACGGAGACAGGGAAGGCCAAAAACATTCAGTACTTC.